This record covers a single TCR beta chain. Measured with immunoSEQ multiplex PCR; TCRdb has only the in-frame clones, and not every one. The sample records around 9,100 clones, around 66% being singletons. Looked up from germline, CDR1 is SGHNT and CDR2 is YENEEA. The ends were cut back, 4 bases at V and 2 bases at J, with 16 bases in the middle. CDR3 length: 16 residues. The source of the sample is a study of neoadjuvant anti-PD-1 for oral cavity cancer. Time point defined: after neoadjuvant nivolumab, at surgical resection. The TCR was taken from a person aged 40-85 years with oral cavity squamous cell carcinoma. The sample was PBMCs, taken after nivolumab (anti-PD-1) treatment. The chain recombines TRBV11-3 with TRBJ2-3, with D maybe TRBD2 (5 bases). The CDR3 DNA follows: TGTGCCAGCAGCTCGCGGTTGGAGGACCTCACAGATACGCAGTATTTT. Protein product: CASSSRLEDLTDTQYF.